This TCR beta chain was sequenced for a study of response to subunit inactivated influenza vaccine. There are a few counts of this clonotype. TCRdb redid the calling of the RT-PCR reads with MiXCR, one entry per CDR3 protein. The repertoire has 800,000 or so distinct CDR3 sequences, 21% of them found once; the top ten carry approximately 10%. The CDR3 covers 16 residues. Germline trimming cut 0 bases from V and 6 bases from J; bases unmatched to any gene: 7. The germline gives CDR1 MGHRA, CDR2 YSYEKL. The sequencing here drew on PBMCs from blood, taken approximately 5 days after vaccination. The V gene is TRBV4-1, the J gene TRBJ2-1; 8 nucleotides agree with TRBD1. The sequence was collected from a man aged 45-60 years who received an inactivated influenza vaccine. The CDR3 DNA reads TGCGCCAGCAGCCAAGAGACAGGGGTCTTCGGCAATGAGCAGTTCTTC. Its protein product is CASSQETGVFGNEQFF.